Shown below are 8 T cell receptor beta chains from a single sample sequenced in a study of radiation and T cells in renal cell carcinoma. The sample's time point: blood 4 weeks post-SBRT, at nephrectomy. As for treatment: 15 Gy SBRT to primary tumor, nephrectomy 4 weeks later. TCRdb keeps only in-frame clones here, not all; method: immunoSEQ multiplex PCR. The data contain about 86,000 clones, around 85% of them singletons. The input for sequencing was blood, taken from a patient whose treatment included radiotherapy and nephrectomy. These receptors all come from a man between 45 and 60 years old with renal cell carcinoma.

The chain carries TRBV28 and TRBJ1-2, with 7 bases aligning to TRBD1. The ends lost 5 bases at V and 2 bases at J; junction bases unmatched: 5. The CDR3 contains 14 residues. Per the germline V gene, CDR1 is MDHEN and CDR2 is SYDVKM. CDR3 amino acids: CASSPGQFNYGYTF. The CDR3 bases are TGTGCCAGCAGTCCGGGACAGTTCAACTATGGCTACACCTTC.

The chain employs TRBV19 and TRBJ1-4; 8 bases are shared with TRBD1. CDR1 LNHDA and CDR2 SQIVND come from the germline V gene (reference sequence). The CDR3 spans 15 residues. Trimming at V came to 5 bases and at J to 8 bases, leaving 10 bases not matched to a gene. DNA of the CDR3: TGTGCCAGTAGTCTATGGACAGGGAGTTACGAAAAACTGTTTTTT. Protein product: CASSLWTGSYEKLFF.

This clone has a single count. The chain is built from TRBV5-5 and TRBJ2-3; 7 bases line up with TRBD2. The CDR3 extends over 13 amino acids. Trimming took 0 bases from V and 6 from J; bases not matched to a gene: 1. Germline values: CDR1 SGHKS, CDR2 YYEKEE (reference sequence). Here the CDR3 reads CASSLVSGDTQYF. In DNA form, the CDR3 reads TGTGCCAGCAGCTTGGTTAGCGGGGATACGCAGTATTTT.

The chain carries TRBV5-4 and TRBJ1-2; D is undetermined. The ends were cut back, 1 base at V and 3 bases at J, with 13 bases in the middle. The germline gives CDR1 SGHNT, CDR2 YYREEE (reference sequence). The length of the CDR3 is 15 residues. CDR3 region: CASSLYWEVDYGYTF. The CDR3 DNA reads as TGTGCCAGCAGCTTGTACTGGGAGGTTGACTATGGCTACACCTTC.

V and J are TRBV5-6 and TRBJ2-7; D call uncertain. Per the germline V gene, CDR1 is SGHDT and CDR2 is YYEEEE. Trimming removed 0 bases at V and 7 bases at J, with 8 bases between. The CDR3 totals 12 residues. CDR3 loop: CASSLGNLEQYF. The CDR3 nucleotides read TGTGCCAGCAGCTTGGGCAACCTGGAGCAGTACTTC.

The CDR3 DNA follows: TGTGCCAGTCGCCCTCTAGCGGGGGAGCAGTTCTTC. Its protein is CASRPLAGEQFF. This chain connects TRBV2 to TRBJ2-1, with TRBD2 matching over 9 bases. The germline V gene encodes CDR1 SNHLY and CDR2 FYNNEI. The V segment lost 9 bases and the J segment 10 bases; nucleotides outside the gene matches: 7. The CDR3 runs to 12 residues. Full variable domain (outside the CDR3, taken from reference TRBV2 and TRBJ2-1): EPEVTQTPSHQVTQMGQEVILRCVPISNHLYFYWYRQILGQKVEFLVSFYNNEISEKSEIFDDQFSVERPDGSNFTLKIRSTKLEDSAMYFCASRPLAGEQFFGPGTRLTVL.

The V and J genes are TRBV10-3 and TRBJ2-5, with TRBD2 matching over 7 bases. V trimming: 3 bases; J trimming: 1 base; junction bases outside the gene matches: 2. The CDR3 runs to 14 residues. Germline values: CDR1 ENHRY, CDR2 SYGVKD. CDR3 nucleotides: TGTGCCATCAGTGATAGACTAGCCCAAGAGACCCAGTACTTC. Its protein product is CAISDRLAQETQYF.

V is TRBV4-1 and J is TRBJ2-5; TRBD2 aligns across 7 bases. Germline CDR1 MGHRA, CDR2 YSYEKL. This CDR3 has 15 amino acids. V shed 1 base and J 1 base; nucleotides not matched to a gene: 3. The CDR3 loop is CASSQGGSSQETQYF. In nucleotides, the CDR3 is TGCGCCAGCAGCCAAGGCGGGAGCTCCCAAGAGACCCAGTACTTC.